Each of the 17 T cell receptor beta chains below was sequenced from the same sample in a study of Graves' ophthalmopathy and Graves' hyperthyroidism. Amplification of TCR beta CDR3 regions used RNA transcripts. An opening RT-PCR round employed HTBI primers and preceded a second-round multiplex PCR. TCRdb independently ran MiXCR on the multiplex PCR reads; one entry per CDR3 protein. The table has hundreds of thousands of distinct CDR3 sequences, over 40% seen once. The specimen was peripheral blood. These receptors all stem from an adult man with Graves' ophthalmopathy.

The chain uses TRBV20-1 and TRBJ1-1, with D perhaps matching TRBD1 (5 bases). The V end was cut by 3 bases, the J end by 5 bases, with 19 bases between. The V gene's germline CDR1 is DFQATT and CDR2 SNEGSKA (reference sequence). The CDR3 is made up of 15 amino acids. The CDR3 region is CSAREGAERKTEAFF. CDR3 DNA sequence: TGCAGTGCTAGGGAAGGGGCAGAGAGAAAAACTGAAGCTTTCTTT.

This clonotype was observed many times. CDR3 sequence: CASSYSRAPLHF. CDR3 nucleotides: TGTGCCAGCAGTTACTCAAGGGCACCCCTCCACTTT. The rearrangement uses TRBV6-6 and TRBJ1-6; D gene unclear. CDR1 and CDR2 (germline): MNHNY, SVGAGI (reference sequence). The CDR3 extends over 12 amino acids. V was cut by 0 bases and J by 11 bases, with 5 bases left in between.

The sample holds many counts of this clonotype. The chain is built from TRBV6-5 and TRBJ1-1, with 8 bases lining up with TRBD1. The CDR3 has 16 amino acids. The V segment lost 5 bases and the J segment 5 bases; nucleotides outside the gene matches: 13. Germline CDR1 is MNHEY and CDR2 is SVGAGI. In DNA form, the CDR3 reads TGTGCCAGCAGTGAAGGAATCCGGGACAGGCCGACTGAAGCTTTCTTT. Residues: CASSEGIRDRPTEAFF.

In its sample, this clonotype was seen many times. CDR3 loop: CASSLAGHRGETQYF. The CDR3 DNA reads TGTGCCAGCAGCTTAGCGGGGCACCGGGGAGAGACCCAGTACTTC. V gene TRBV7-9 combines with J gene TRBJ2-5, with D perhaps matching TRBD1 or TRBD2 (5 bases each). This CDR3 is 15 amino acids long. V lost 0 bases and J 4 bases, leaving 12 bases between the germline ends. CDR1 is SEHNR, CDR2 FQNEAQ, per germline (reference sequence).

This rearrangement joins TRBV7-2 to TRBJ2-7, with a weak D call TRBD2 (5 bases). V dropped 0 bases and J dropped 3 bases, with 9 bases sitting between them. The CDR3 contains 14 residues. Germline CDR1 SGHTA, CDR2 FQGNSA. The CDR3 loop is CASSLAEDLYEQYF. As DNA, the CDR3 is TGTGCCAGCAGCTTAGCGGAGGATCTCTACGAGCAGTACTTC. Full variable domain (missing parts from reference TRBV7-2 and TRBJ2-7): GAGVSQSPSNKVTEKGKDVELRCDPISGHTALYWYRQSLGQGLEFLIYFQGNSAPDKSGLPSDRFSAERTGGSVSTLTIQRTQQEDSAVYLCASSLAEDLYEQYFGPGTRLTVT.

The rearrangement links TRBV15 to TRBJ2-2; no clear D. Looked up from germline, CDR1 is LNHNV and CDR2 is YYDKDF (reference sequence). Trimming stripped 3 bases from V and 6 bases from J, with 14 bases between. The CDR3 spans 15 residues. DNA of the CDR3: TGTGCCACCAGCAGCTTAGGAGCGACGGCCGGGGAGCTGTTTTTT. This gives the protein CATSSLGATAGELFF.

This clonotype was seen at least ten times. This chain links TRBV12-3 or TRBV12-4 with TRBJ2-5; possible D gene TRBD2, 6 bases. The CDR3 spans 15 residues. The V gene lost 7 bases and the J gene lost 2 bases, with 17 bases spanning the gap. The CDR3 nucleotides read TGTGCCAGCACCGCCAATCCGGGGGAACAAGAGACCCAGTACTTC. Translating gives CASTANPGEQETQYF.

This clonotype was seen at least ten times. V is TRBV19 and J is TRBJ1-2; D is ambiguous. Per germline, CDR1 LNHDA and CDR2 SQIVND (reference sequence). V was pared by 6 bases and J by 6 bases, with 14 bases between. The CDR3 has 13 amino acids. The CDR3, as DNA: TGTGCCAGTAGGATGGACGCGGATGATGGCTACACCTTC. Encoded protein: CASRMDADDGYTF.

This clonotype was detected ten times or more. The rearrangement joins TRBV10-2 to TRBJ1-5, with D possibly TRBD1 on 6 matching bases. Germline V gene lookup returns CDR1 WSHSY and CDR2 SAAADI. The germline V and J ends were trimmed by 6 bases and 5 bases, with 11 bases remaining between them. The CDR3 length is 13 residues. The CDR3 loop reads CASRAGGHQPQHF. The CDR3 DNA is TGCGCCAGCAGGGCCGGGGGCCATCAGCCCCAGCATTTT.

This clonotype was seen a handful of times. The chain links TRBV4-3 to TRBJ2-7; D may be TRBD1 (6 bases). This CDR3 comprises 16 residues. Between the trimmed V and J ends, which lost 4 bases and 2 bases, there was a span of 18 bases. The V gene's germline CDR1 is LGHNA and CDR2 YSLEER. The CDR3 coding sequence is TGCGCCAGCAGCCCCTCCATGGACAGTATTACCTACGAGCAGTACTTC. It yields the protein CASSPSMDSITYEQYF.

V usage is TRBV7-6 and J usage is TRBJ2-5; 7 nucleotides align to TRBD2. Looked up from germline, CDR1 is SGHVS and CDR2 is FNYEAQ. CDR3 length: 18 residues. V shed 4 bases, J shed 4 bases, and the junction held 18 bases outside the gene matches. The CDR3 reads CASSSSSASTGEGETQYF. In DNA form, the CDR3 reads TGTGCCAGCAGCTCTTCTAGCGCGAGCACCGGGGAGGGAGAGACCCAGTACTTC.

This clonotype was seen repeatedly, ten times or more. V usage is TRBV5-4 and J usage is TRBJ1-1, with 8 bases fitting TRBD1. The CDR3 runs to 14 residues. Germline V gene sequence: CDR1 SGHNT, CDR2 YYREEE (reference sequence). With 2 bases clipped from V and 3 bases from J, the junction kept 3 bases outside the gene matches. The CDR3 protein is CASSFDRGHTEAFF. The DNA of the CDR3 is TGTGCCAGCAGCTTTGACAGGGGCCACACTGAAGCTTTCTTT. The full variable domain, with the rest looked up from reference TRBV5-4 and TRBJ1-1, is ETGVTQSPTHLIKTRGQQVTLRCSSQSGHNTVSWYQQALGQGPQFIFQYYREEENGRGNFPPRFSGLQFPNYSSELNVNALELDDSALYLCASSFDRGHTEAFFGQGTRLTVV.

About this clonotype: This may arise from a read error, as a much more abundant clone is one base away. The chain carries TRBV10-3 and TRBJ1-5; TRBD1 matches 11 bases. Germline V gene lookup returns CDR1 ENHRY and CDR2 SYGVKD. The CDR3 runs to 13 residues. V shed 9 bases, J shed 5 bases, and the junction held 3 bases outside the gene matches. The CDR3 nucleotides are TGTGCCATTTGGGACAGGGGGGATCAGCCCCAGCATTTT. Protein sequence: CAIWDRGDQPQHF.

The V call is TRBV20-1, the J call TRBJ2-7; 7 positions agree with TRBD1. This CDR3 spans 13 amino acids. The junction had 7 bases not matched to a gene; V was cut back by 2 bases and J by 6 bases. CDR1 is DFQATT and CDR2 is SNEGSKA in the germline V gene (reference sequence). DNA for the CDR3: TGCAGTGCTAGACAGGGGGTGAAGCGCGAGCAGTACTTC. Its protein is CSARQGVKREQYF.

The rearrangement joins TRBV19 to TRBJ2-7; 7 positions agree with TRBD2. The CDR3 has 15 residues. The ends lost 1 base at V and 3 bases at J; junction bases unmatched: 6. CDR1 and CDR2 (germline): LNHDA, SQIVND (reference sequence). In nucleotides, the CDR3 is TGTGCCAGTAGTATAGGGCTAGCGGAGTTCTACGAGCAGTACTTC. This translates into CASSIGLAEFYEQYF.

A few counts support this clonotype. It may be a read error: a sequence one base away is much more abundant. This CDR3 reads CASSLGRWAFF. CDR3 nucleotides: TGTGCCAGCAGCTTAGGCCGGTGGGCTTTCTTT. This chain connects TRBV7-9 to TRBJ1-1; no firm D call. Trimming pared 1 base from V and 11 bases from J, leaving 8 bases between. The germline CDR1 and CDR2 sequences are SEHNR and FQNEAQ (reference sequence). The CDR3 is made up of 11 amino acids.

This clonotype showed up just a few times. The J gene is TRBJ2-7, the V gene TRBV4-1, with no clear D. The germline V and J ends were trimmed by 2 bases and 1 base, with 9 bases remaining between them. The V gene's germline CDR1 is MGHRA and CDR2 YSYEKL. This CDR3 is built from 14 residues. Here the CDR3 reads CASSQPRQSYEQYF. CDR3 bases: TGCGCCAGCAGCCAACCCCGGCAGTCCTACGAGCAGTACTTC.